Each of the 29 T cell receptor beta chains below was sequenced from the same sample in a study of T cells in Graves' hyperthyroidism and ophthalmopathy. The investigators amplified TCR beta CDR3 regions from RNA transcripts. The primer set for the first-round RT-PCR of the TCR CDR3 was HTBI. TCRdb re-called the multiplex PCR reads through MiXCR, storing one row per CDR3 protein. Found here are hundreds of thousands of distinct CDR3 sequences, roughly 15% of them singletons; the top ten hold less than 35%. The source material was blood. The receptors here all came from a woman younger than 35 with Graves' ophthalmopathy.

This clonotype was detected ten times or more. The rearrangement uses TRBV3-1 and TRBJ1-6, with D unresolved. The CDR3 totals 14 residues. Per the germline V gene, CDR1 is LGHDT and CDR2 is YNNKEL (reference sequence). V lost 0 bases and J 10 bases, leaving 10 bases between the germline ends. The DNA of the CDR3 is TGTGCCAGCAGCCAAGATCCGGGCATGTCACCCCTCCACTTT. Translated, it gives CASSQDPGMSPLHF.

This clonotype was counted at least ten times. The chain employs TRBV6-1 and TRBJ2-7, with D perhaps TRBD2 (6 bases). Trimming left V 6 bases short and J 3 bases short, with 9 bases between. The germline V gene has CDR1 MNHNS and CDR2 SASEGT. The CDR3 length is 12 residues. The CDR3 reads CASRGGNYEQYF. CDR3 nucleotides: TGTGCCAGCAGAGGAGGGAACTACGAGCAGTACTTC.

This clonotype was observed at least ten times. The chain is built from TRBV10-3 and TRBJ1-5, with D unclear. Looked up from germline, CDR1 is ENHRY and CDR2 is SYGVKD. The V end was cut by 0 bases, the J end by 10 bases, with 16 bases between. The CDR3 length is 15 residues. The CDR3 protein is CAISESGSPISPQHF. CDR3 nucleotide sequence: TGTGCCATCAGTGAGTCCGGGAGTCCAATTAGCCCCCAGCATTTT.

This clonotype appeared many times. The CDR3 DNA reads TGCGCCAGCAGCCAAGTTGTTAGTGCCGGGGACATTCAGTACTTC. Its translation is CASSQVVSAGDIQYF. This chain links TRBV4-3 with TRBJ2-4, with D possibly being TRBD2 (5 bases). The CDR3 contains 15 residues. Germline loops: CDR1 LGHNA, CDR2 YSLEER. V lost 1 base, J lost 8 bases, and 15 bases lay in between.

This clonotype was seen repeatedly, ten times or more. The V gene is TRBV2, the J gene TRBJ1-1; D remains ambiguous. Per the germline V gene, CDR1 is SNHLY and CDR2 is FYNNEI. The germline V and J ends were trimmed by 4 bases and 4 bases, with 13 bases remaining between them. The CDR3 has 14 residues. The CDR3: CASSAGISGTEAFF. Here the CDR3 DNA reads TGTGCCAGCAGTGCAGGAATTTCAGGCACTGAAGCTTTCTTT.

Written as DNA, the CDR3 is TGTGCCAGTAGCTCCGGGAGGGCCCTGATGAATGAGCAGTTCTTC. Translating it yields CASSSGRALMNEQFF. The chain links TRBV19 to TRBJ2-1; TRBD2 matches at 8 bases. V was pared by 6 bases and J by 7 bases, with 11 bases of the junction left unmatched. The CDR3 loop spans 15 amino acids. The germline V gene encodes CDR1 LNHDA and CDR2 SQIVND (reference sequence).

This clonotype has ten or more counts. V is TRBV12-3 or TRBV12-4 and J is TRBJ1-5; perhaps TRBD1 as D (5 bases). The CDR3 contains 19 residues. V was trimmed by 3 bases and J by 1 base, leaving 22 bases between them. The CDR3 coding sequence is TGTGCCAGCAGTTTTGCCGCCGGCAGGGTGGCAGAGAGCAATCAGCCCCAGCATTTT. This gives the protein CASSFAAGRVAESNQPQHF.

This clonotype was observed at least ten times. The rearrangement joins TRBV6-4 to TRBJ1-4; 8 nucleotides line up with TRBD1. V lost 6 bases and J lost 3; bases outside the gene matches: 3. Germline CDR1 is MRHNA and CDR2 is SNTAGT. CDR3 size: 14 residues. CDR3 in amino acids: CASRDRVPNEKLFF. The CDR3 DNA follows: TGTGCCAGCAGGGACAGGGTGCCTAATGAAAAACTGTTTTTT.

This clonotype was seen at least ten times. The CDR3 protein is CASSYQGLGNQPQHF. CDR3 bases: TGTGCCAGCAGTTATCAGGGTCTTGGCAATCAGCCCCAGCATTTT. The chain recombines TRBV6-2 or TRBV6-3 with TRBJ1-5, with D perhaps TRBD1 (5 bases). Trimming took off 3 bases at V and 2 bases at J, with 11 bases between the two ends. This CDR3 contains 15 residues. CDR1 is MNHEY and CDR2 is SVGEGT in the germline V gene.

Remarks on this clonotype: This may be a read error: a much more frequent sequence differs by one nucleotide. The rearrangement links TRBV4-1 to TRBJ2-5, with D unclear. Trimming took 5 bases from V and 3 from J, leaving 16 bases between them. The CDR3 covers 15 residues. CDR1 and CDR2 from the germline V gene are MGHRA and YSYEKL. CDR3 nucleotides: TGCGCCAGCAGCTACCCCCAAGGCAGAGAAGAGACCCAGTACTTC. This sequence encodes CASSYPQGREETQYF.

This clonotype has a count of ten or more. The chain couples TRBV7-2 to TRBJ2-6; D is undetermined. This CDR3 is 15 amino acids long. Germline CDR1 SGHTA, CDR2 FQGNSA. V dropped 5 bases and J dropped 4 bases, with 12 bases sitting between them. This CDR3 is CASSPRIAGANVLTF. In DNA form, the CDR3 reads TGTGCCAGCAGCCCAAGGATTGCGGGGGCCAACGTCCTGACTTTC.

This clonotype is a singleton in its sample. This could be a read error, since a much larger clone is one nucleotide away. The chain carries TRBV7-2 and TRBJ2-1, with 8 bases fitting TRBD2. This CDR3 spans 13 amino acids. Germline V CDR1 and CDR2: SGHTA, FQGNSA. The CDR3 loop reads CANSFAGLAEQFF. The CDR3 DNA reads as TGTGCCAACAGCTTCGCCGGACTAGCCGAGCAATTCTTC.

This clonotype has only a few counts. J is TRBJ2-6 and V is TRBV10-2; D not resolved. Germline assignment: CDR1 WSHSY and CDR2 SAAADI. The CDR3 covers 14 residues. V was cut by 6 bases and J by 3 bases, with 9 bases left in between. The CDR3 protein is CASRPESGANVLTF. CDR3 sequence (DNA): TGCGCCAGCAGGCCGGAAAGTGGGGCCAACGTCCTGACTTTC.

This clonotype has a count of ten or more. J is TRBJ2-1 and V is TRBV11-3; TRBD1 matches at 7 bases. Losses at the gene ends were 7 bases for V and 0 bases for J; bases not matched to a gene: 9. This CDR3 contains 16 residues. Germline values: CDR1 SGHNT, CDR2 YENEEA. The CDR3 DNA is TGTGCCAGCAATGACAGGGCGCGGAGCTCCTACAATGAGCAGTTCTTC. This codes for CASNDRARSSYNEQFF.

This clonotype was found many times. This chain uses TRBV2 with TRBJ2-3; 10 nucleotides align to TRBD1. J was trimmed by 0 bases and V by 6 bases; bases with no gene match: 3. Germline lookup yields CDR1 SNHLY and CDR2 FYNNEI. The CDR3 is 15 residues long. The CDR3 DNA follows: TGTGCCAGCAGCGGGACAGGGGAAAGCACAGATACGCAGTATTTT. This translates into CASSGTGESTDTQYF.

This clonotype has a count of ten or more. This sequence joins TRBV6-2 or TRBV6-3 and TRBJ2-3; D ambiguous. The germline V gene has CDR1 MNHEY and CDR2 SVGEGT. The CDR3 extends over 13 amino acids. V lost 3 bases and J lost 5, with 9 bases in between. The CDR3 loop is CASSYGRGDTQYF. The CDR3 nucleotides are TGTGCCAGCAGTTATGGGCGCGGAGATACGCAGTATTTT.

This clonotype occurred many times. A read error may account for a junction end that differs from germline. The DNA for the CDR3 is TGCAGTGCGAGAGCCTTACAGGGTACCGACGAGCAGTACTTC. This gives the protein CSARALQGTDEQYF. The V call is TRBV20-1, the J call TRBJ2-7, with a possible D match to TRBD1 (6 bases). The CDR3 totals 14 residues. Per germline, CDR1 DFQATT and CDR2 SNEGSKA (reference sequence).

This clonotype occurred many times. The rearrangement uses TRBV13 and TRBJ1-1; the match to TRBD1 covers 12 bases. There are 14 residues in the CDR3. Germline V gene lookup returns CDR1 PRHDT and CDR2 FYEKMQ (reference sequence). The V gene end was trimmed by 4 bases and the J gene end by 4 bases; junction bases not matched to a gene: 1. For the CDR3, the DNA is TGTGCCAGCAGCTGGGGACAGGGGGCCACTGAAGCTTTCTTT. It is translated as CASSWGQGATEAFF.

The J gene is TRBJ2-3, the V gene TRBV9, with 12 bases identical to TRBD2. With V trimmed by 0 bases and J by 4 bases, 6 bases remained unmatched. The CDR3 length is 17 residues. CDR1 and CDR2 from the germline V gene are SGDLS and YYNGEE. CDR3 coding DNA: TGTGCCAGCAGCGTAGGGAGTGGACTAGCGGGGCCAGATACGCAGTATTTT. It specifies CASSVGSGLAGPDTQYF.

The chain employs TRBV5-1 and TRBJ1-2, with a possible D match to TRBD1 (5 bases). CDR3 length equals 14 residues. Looked up from germline, CDR1 is SGHRS and CDR2 is YFSETQ. V was cut by 4 bases and J by 3 bases, with 13 bases left in between. CDR3 in amino acids: CASSTGRGDYGYTF. CDR3 nucleotides: TGCGCCAGCAGCACCGGACGGGGGGACTATGGCTACACCTTC.

Ten or more counts support this clonotype. The chain links TRBV2 to TRBJ2-5, with 8 positions matching TRBD1. Germline CDR1 SNHLY, CDR2 FYNNEI. The CDR3 is 14 residues long. V was clipped by 3 bases and J by 4 bases; unmatched bases: 4. The CDR3 region has the DNA TGTGCCAGCAGTGACGACAGGGGTGGAGAGACCCAGTACTTC. Protein: CASSDDRGGETQYF. The full variable domain, in which reference TRBV2 and TRBJ2-5 provide the parts outside the CDR3, is EPEVTQTPSHQVTQMGQEVILRCVPISNHLYFYWYRQILGQKVEFLVSFYNNEISEKSEIFDDQFSVERPDGSNFTLKIRSTKLEDSAMYFCASSDDRGGETQYFGPGTRLLVL.

Turning to this clonotype: Since a much larger clone is just one base distant, this may be a read error. The chain links TRBV28 to TRBJ1-5, with 11 bases aligning to TRBD1. This CDR3 contains 18 residues. The germline CDR1 and CDR2 sequences are MDHEN and SYDVKM. Losses at the gene ends were 5 bases for V and 7 bases for J; bases not matched to a gene: 16. The CDR3 sequence: CASSTSPGTGGGRQPQHF. In DNA form, the CDR3 reads TGTGCCAGCAGTACGAGTCCCGGGACAGGGGGAGGTCGGCAGCCCCAGCATTTT.

This clonotype was recorded at least ten times. For the CDR3, the DNA is TGTGCCAGCAGCTTAGAGGTAGGCCCTCCCTACGAGCAGTACTTC. As protein: CASSLEVGPPYEQYF. The chain carries TRBV7-2 and TRBJ2-7; D unclear. Trimming shortened V by 1 base and J by 2 bases, and 12 bases separated the two germline ends. The germline V gene has CDR1 SGHTA and CDR2 FQGNSA. The CDR3 contains 15 residues.

In this sample, this clonotype turned up many times. The V gene is TRBV27, the J gene TRBJ1-5; 7 bases fit TRBD1. With V trimmed by 6 bases and J by 1 base, 6 bases remained unmatched. Germline V gene lookup returns CDR1 MNHEY and CDR2 SMNVEV (reference sequence). This CDR3 comprises 15 residues. The DNA of the CDR3 is TGTGCCAGCAGCTTAACAGGGGCCAGCAATCAGCCCCAGCATTTT. Translated: CASSLTGASNQPQHF.

This clonotype was detected many times. The V call is TRBV6-1, the J call TRBJ2-2; 7 bases match TRBD1. Germline-derived CDR1 and CDR2 are MNHNS and SASEGT. The CDR3 sequence is 15 residues long. The J segment lost 6 bases and the V segment lost 2 bases, leaving 6 bases of the junction unmatched. Here the CDR3 reads CASSEMGQGAGELFF. In DNA, the CDR3 is TGTGCCAGCAGTGAAATGGGGCAGGGGGCCGGGGAGCTGTTTTTT.

The rearrangement joins TRBV5-4 to TRBJ2-3; TRBD2 might be the D (6 bases). This CDR3 region has 18 residues. Trimming pared 4 bases from V and 4 bases from J, leaving 25 bases between. Germline-derived CDR1 and CDR2 are SGHNT and YYREEE (reference sequence). The CDR3 DNA sequence: TGTGCCAGCAGCACGGCCTCAGGAACCCGATTAGCGGCAGATACGCAGTATTTT. Translating gives CASSTASGTRLAADTQYF.

The chain employs TRBV20-1 and TRBJ2-7; no clear D gene. The V gene lost 6 bases and the J gene lost 4 bases, with 13 bases spanning the gap. This CDR3 contains 12 residues. Germline CDR1 is DFQATT and CDR2 is SNEGSKA (reference sequence). The CDR3 here is CSARGVQYEQYF. The DNA for the CDR3 is TGCAGTGCACGTGGGGTGCAATACGAGCAGTACTTC.

This clonotype was counted at least ten times. The rearrangement links TRBV7-6 to TRBJ2-1; D not resolved. Trimming removed 0 bases at V and 5 bases at J, with 5 bases between. Per germline, CDR1 SGHVS and CDR2 FNYEAQ. CDR3 length equals 13 residues. In DNA, the CDR3 is TGTGCCAGCAGCTTAGCTAGTCACAATGAGCAGTTCTTC. Protein product: CASSLASHNEQFF.

This clonotype was recorded at least ten times. The chain is built from TRBV27 and TRBJ2-1; tentative D call: TRBD2 (5 bases). The CDR3 covers 14 residues. The germline V gene has CDR1 MNHEY and CDR2 SMNVEV (reference sequence). The germline V and J ends were trimmed by 3 bases and 7 bases, with 13 bases remaining between them. In DNA, the CDR3 is TGTGCCAGCAGTTTGGGCCCCACGGGGAATGAGCAGTTCTTC. It yields the protein CASSLGPTGNEQFF.